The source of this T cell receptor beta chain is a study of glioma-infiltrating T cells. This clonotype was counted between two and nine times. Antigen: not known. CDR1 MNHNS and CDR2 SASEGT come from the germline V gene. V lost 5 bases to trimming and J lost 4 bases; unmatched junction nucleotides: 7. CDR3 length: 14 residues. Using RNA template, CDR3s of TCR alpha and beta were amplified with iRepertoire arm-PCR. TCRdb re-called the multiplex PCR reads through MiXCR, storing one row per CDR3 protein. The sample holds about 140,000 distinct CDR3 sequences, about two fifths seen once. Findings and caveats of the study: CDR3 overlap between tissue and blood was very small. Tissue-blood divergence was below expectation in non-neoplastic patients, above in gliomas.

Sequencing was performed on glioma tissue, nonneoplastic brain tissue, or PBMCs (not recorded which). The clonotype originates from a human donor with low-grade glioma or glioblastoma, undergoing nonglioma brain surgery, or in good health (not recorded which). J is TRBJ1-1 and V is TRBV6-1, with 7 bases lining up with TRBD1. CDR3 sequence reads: CASSLTQGVTEAFF. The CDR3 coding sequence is TGTGCCAGCAGTCTTACTCAGGGGGTCACTGAAGCTTTCTTT.